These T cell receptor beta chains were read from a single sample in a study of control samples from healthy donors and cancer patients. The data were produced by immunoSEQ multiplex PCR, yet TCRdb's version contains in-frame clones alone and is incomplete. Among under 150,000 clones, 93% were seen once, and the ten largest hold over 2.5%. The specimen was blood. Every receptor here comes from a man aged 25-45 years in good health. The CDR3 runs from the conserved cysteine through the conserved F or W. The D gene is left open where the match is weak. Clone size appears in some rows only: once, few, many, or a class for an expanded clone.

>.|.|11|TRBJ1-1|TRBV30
TGTGCCTGGGGAGACAGCACTGAAGCTTTCTTT
CAWGDSTEAFF
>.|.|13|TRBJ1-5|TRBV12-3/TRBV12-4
TGTGCCAGCAGTTTCGGGGCGAGGCAGCCCCAGCATTTT
CASSFGARQPQHF
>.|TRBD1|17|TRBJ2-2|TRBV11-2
TGTGCCAGCAGCTCCCTCGGACAGGGGGCGAACACCGGGGAGCTGTTTTTT
CASSSLGQGANTGELFF
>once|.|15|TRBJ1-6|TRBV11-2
TGTGCCAGCAGCTCTACCACAGGGTTTAATTCACCCCTCCACTTT
CASSSTTGFNSPLHF
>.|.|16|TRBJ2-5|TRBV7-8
TGTGCCAGCAGCTATGGGTCCCGAACAGAGCAAGAGACCCAGTACTTC
CASSYGSRTEQETQYF
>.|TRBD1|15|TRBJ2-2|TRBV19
TGTGCCAGTAGTCGACAGGGGGTGAGAACCGGGGAGCTGTTTTTT
CASSRQGVRTGELFF
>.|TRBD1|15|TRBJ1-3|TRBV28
TGTGCCAGCAGGCGGACAGGCCCCTCTGGAAACACCATATATTTT
CASRRTGPSGNTIYF
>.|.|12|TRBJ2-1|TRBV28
TGTGCCAACGGCGAAAGCGGTAATGAGCAGTTCTTC
CANGESGNEQFF
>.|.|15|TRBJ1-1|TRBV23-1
TGCGCCAGCAGTCAATCGGGGGGCATGAACACTGAAGCTTTCTTT
CASSQSGGMNTEAFF
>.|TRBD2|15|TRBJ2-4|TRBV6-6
TGTGCCAGCACAGGACGGGGGGAGGGAAGAGACATTCAGTACTTC
CASTGRGEGRDIQYF
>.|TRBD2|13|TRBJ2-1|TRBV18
TGTGCCAGCTCACTCCTATACGCGGGAGGGCAGTTCTTC
CASSLLYAGGQFF
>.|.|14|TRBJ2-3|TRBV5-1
TGCGCCAGCAGCTTACCCGACCCGACAGATACGCAGTATTTT
CASSLPDPTDTQYF
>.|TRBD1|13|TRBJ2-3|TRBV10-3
TGTGCCGGAGGACAGGGGGGGGCAGATACGCAGTATTTT
CAGGQGGADTQYF
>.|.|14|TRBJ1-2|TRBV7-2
TGTGCCAGCAGCCGGAGACAGGTCTTTCGTGGCTACACCTTC
CASSRRQVFRGYTF
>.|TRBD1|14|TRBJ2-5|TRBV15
TGTGCCACCAGCGGCCGGGACAGGGATGAGACCCAGTACTTC
CATSGRDRDETQYF
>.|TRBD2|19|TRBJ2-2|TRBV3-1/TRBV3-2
TGTGCCCCCAGCCAAATCCTGGGCGGGGGGGCCGGTTACGCCGGGGAGCTGTTTTTT
CAPSQILGGGAGYAGELFF
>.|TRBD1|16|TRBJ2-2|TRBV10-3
TGTGCCATCAGTGAGGGGACAGGCCCAAACACCGGGGAGCTGTTTTTT
CAISEGTGPNTGELFF
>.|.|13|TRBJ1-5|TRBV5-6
TGTGCCAGCAGCTTGGCCACGGCCGGGCCCCAGCATTTT
CASSLATAGPQHF
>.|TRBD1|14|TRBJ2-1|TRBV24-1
TGTGCCACCAGTGATTTACCGGGGGACAGGGCCGCGTTCTTC
CATSDLPGDRAAFF
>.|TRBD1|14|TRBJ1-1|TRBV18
TGTGCCAGCTCACCGGACAGGACCAACACTGAAGCTTTCTTT
CASSPDRTNTEAFF
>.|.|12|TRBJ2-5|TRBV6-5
TGTGCCAGCAGTTACGACGGAGAGACCCAGTACTTC
CASSYDGETQYF
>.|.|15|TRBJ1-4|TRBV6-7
TGTGCCAGCAGTTACTCCGGGCGGGGAGGTGAAAAACTGTTTTTT
CASSYSGRGGEKLFF
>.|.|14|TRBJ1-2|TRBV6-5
TGTGCCAGCAGTTACTCAGGGGGACTCTATGGCTACACCTTC
CASSYSGGLYGYTF
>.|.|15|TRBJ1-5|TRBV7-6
TGTGCCAGCAGCTTAGCAGGGGACGGCAATCAGCCCCAGCATTTT
CASSLAGDGNQPQHF
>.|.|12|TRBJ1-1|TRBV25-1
TGTGCCAGCAGCGGGACTGCTATTGAAGCTTTCTTT
CASSGTAIEAFF
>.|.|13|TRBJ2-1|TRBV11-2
TGTGCCAGCAGCTTAGACTATCGCGATGAGCAGTTCTTC
CASSLDYRDEQFF
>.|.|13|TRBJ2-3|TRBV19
TGTGCCAGTAGTTTAGTACGCACAGATACGCAGTATTTT
CASSLVRTDTQYF
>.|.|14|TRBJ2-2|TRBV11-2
TGTGCCAGCAGCTTAGAGGGGCGAGCTGGGGAGCTGTTTTTT
CASSLEGRAGELFF
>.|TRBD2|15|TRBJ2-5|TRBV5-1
TGCGCCAGCAGCTTGGCACTAGCGGGGAGTGAGACCCAGTACTTC
CASSLALAGSETQYF
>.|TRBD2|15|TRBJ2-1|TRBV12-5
TGTGCTAGTGGCTCCCCCCGGGGGGGCCGGGATGAGCAGTTCTTC
CASGSPRGGRDEQFF
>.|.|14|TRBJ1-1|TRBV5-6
TGTGCCAGCAGCCGGGGAGCGAGGGACACTGAAGCTTTCTTT
CASSRGARDTEAFF
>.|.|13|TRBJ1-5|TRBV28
TGTGCCAGCAGTTTATGGGGAGAGGGTCCCCAGCATTTT
CASSLWGEGPQHF
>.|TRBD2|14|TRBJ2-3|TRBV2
TGTGCCAGCCGCCCTAGCGGCAACACAGATACGCAGTATTTT
CASRPSGNTDTQYF
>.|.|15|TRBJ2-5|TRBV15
TGTGCCACCAGCATGGCAGGCAGGGCGCAAGAGACCCAGTACTTC
CATSMAGRAQETQYF
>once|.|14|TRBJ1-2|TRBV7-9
TGTGCCAGCAGCTTGGAAGGATACGCGGGGGGCTACACCTTC
CASSLEGYAGGYTF
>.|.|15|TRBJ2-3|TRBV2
TGTGCCAGCAGTGAGGGGGGCGCTAGCACAGATACGCAGTATTTT
CASSEGGASTDTQYF